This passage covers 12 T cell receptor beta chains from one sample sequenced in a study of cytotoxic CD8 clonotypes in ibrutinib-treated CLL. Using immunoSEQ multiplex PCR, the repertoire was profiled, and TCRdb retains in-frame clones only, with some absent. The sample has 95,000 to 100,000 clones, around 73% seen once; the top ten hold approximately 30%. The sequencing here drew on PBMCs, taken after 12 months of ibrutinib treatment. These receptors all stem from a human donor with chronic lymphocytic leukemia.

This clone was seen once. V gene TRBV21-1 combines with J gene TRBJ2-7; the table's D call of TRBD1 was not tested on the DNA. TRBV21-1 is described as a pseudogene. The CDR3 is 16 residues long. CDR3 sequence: CASSTPGQVGPYEQYF. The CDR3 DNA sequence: TGTGCCAGCAGCACACCGGGACAGGTAGGCCCCTACGAGCAGTACTTC.

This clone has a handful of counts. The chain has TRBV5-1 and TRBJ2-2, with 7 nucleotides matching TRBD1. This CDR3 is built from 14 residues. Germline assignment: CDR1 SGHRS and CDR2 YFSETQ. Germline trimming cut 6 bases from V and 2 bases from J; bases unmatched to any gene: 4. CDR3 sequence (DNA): TGCGCCAGCACAACAGGGGCCAACACCGGGGAGCTGTTTTTT. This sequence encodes CASTTGANTGELFF.

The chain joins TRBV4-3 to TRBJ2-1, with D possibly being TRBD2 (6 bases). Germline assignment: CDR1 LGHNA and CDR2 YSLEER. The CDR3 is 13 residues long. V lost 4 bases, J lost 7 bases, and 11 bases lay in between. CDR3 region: CASSLAGRNEQFF. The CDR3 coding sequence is TGCGCCAGCAGCCTTGCAGGGAGGAATGAGCAGTTCTTC.

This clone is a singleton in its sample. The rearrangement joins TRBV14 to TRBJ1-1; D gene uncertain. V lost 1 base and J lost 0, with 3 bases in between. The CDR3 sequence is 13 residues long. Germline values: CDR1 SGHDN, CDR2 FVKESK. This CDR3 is CASSQVLNTEAFF. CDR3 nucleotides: TGTGCCAGCAGCCAAGTGCTGAACACTGAAGCTTTCTTT. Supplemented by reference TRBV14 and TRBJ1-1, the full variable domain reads EAGVTQFPSHSVIEKGQTVTLRCDPISGHDNLYWYRRVMGKEIKFLLHFVKESKQDESGMPNNRFLAERTGGTYSTLKVQPAELEDSGVYFCASSQVLNTEAFFGQGTRLTVV.

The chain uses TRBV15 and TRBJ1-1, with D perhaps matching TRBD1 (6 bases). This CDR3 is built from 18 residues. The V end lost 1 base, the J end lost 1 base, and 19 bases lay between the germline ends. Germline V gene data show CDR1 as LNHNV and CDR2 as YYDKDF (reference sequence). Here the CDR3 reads CATSRGSWTDWENTEAFF. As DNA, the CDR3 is TGTGCCACCAGCAGAGGGTCCTGGACAGACTGGGAGAACACTGAAGCTTTCTTT.

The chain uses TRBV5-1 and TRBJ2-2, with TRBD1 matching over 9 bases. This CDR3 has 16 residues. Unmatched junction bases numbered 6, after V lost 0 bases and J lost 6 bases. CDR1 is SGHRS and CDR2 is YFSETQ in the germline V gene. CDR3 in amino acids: CASSLAGQGFAGELFF. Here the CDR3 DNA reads TGCGCCAGCAGCTTGGCCGGACAGGGGTTCGCCGGGGAGCTGTTTTTT.

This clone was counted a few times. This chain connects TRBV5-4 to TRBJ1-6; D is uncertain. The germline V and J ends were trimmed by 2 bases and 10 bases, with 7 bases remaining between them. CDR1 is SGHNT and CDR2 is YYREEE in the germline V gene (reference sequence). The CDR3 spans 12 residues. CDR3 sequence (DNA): TGTGCCAGCAGCTTCGAGGACTCACCCCTCCACTTT. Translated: CASSFEDSPLHF.

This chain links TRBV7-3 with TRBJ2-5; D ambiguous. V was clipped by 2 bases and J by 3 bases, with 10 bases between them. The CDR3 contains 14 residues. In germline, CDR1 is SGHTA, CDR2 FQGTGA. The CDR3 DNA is TGTGCCAGCAGCTTACCTGGGGATAAAGAGACCCAGTACTTC. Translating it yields CASSLPGDKETQYF.

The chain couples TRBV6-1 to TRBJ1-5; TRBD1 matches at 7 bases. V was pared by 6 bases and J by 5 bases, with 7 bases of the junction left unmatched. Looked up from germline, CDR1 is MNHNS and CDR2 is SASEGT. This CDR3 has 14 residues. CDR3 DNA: TGTGCCAGCAGCCCGGGACAGTCGTATCAGCCCCAGCATTTT. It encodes CASSPGQSYQPQHF.

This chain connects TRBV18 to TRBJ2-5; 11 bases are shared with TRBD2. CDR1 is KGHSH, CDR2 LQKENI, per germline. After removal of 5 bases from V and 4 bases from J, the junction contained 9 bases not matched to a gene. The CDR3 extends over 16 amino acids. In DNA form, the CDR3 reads TGTGCCAGCTCATCGGGCCCTAGCGGGGGGTCAGAGACCCAGTACTTC. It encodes CASSSGPSGGSETQYF.

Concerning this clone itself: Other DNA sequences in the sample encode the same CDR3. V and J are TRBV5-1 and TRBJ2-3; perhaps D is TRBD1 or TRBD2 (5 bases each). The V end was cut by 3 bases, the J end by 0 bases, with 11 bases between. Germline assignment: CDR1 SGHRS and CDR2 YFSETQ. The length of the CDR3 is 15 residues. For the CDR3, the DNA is TGCGCCAGCAGCTCCCGTGGGGGAAGCACAGATACGCAGTATTTT. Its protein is CASSSRGGSTDTQYF.

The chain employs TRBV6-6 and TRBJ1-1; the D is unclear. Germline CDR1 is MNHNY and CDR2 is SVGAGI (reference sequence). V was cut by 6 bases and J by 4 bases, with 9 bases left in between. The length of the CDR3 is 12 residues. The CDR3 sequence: CASRQDGTEAFF. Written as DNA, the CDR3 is TGTGCCAGCAGGCAGGACGGCACTGAAGCTTTCTTT.